The 3 T cell receptor beta chains listed next were all sequenced from one sample in a study of prognosis after radiotherapy for stage I lung cancer. CDR3 of TCR beta was amplified from genomic DNA via a two-round multiplex PCR. Round-one PCR had primers specific to each TRBV and TRBJ gene. TCRdb itself ran the multiplex PCR reads through MiXCR, one entry per CDR3 protein. Found here are about 20,000 distinct CDR3 sequences, around 47% of them singletons; the top ten hold about two fifths. The sequencing here drew on PBMCs, taken before or after stereotactic body radiation therapy (not recorded which). These receptors all stem from a donor of 50 years or more with non-small cell lung cancer.

To note about this clonotype: One base separates it from a far larger clone, so it is likely a read error. The chain combines TRBV6-4 with TRBJ1-2; maybe TRBD1 (5 bases). Germline-derived CDR1 and CDR2 are MRHNA and SNTAGT. The CDR3 runs 16 residues. With 5 bases removed from V and 8 bases from J, the gap between germline ends came to 24 bases. CDR3 sequence (DNA): TGTGCCAGCAGTTACAGGTGGCCCGCCAGTGGTGGAGGCTACACCTTC. It codes for CASSYRWPASGGGYTF.

The gene calls are TRBV15 and TRBJ2-2; D not certain. This CDR3 region has 13 residues. V lost 4 bases to trimming and J lost 6 bases, with 9 bases between them. Germline lookup yields CDR1 LNHNV and CDR2 YYDKDF (reference sequence). CDR3 nucleotide sequence: TGTGCCACCAGCACCCGAAGGGCCGGGGAGCTGTTTTTT. It codes for CATSTRRAGELFF.

J is TRBJ2-3 and V is TRBV7-8; 7 bases fit TRBD1. The length of the CDR3 is 15 residues. Germline values: CDR1 SGHVS, CDR2 FQNEAQ. V lost 7 bases to trimming and J lost 2 bases; unmatched junction nucleotides: 9. CDR3 region: CASNFRQGNTDTQYF. CDR3 in DNA: TGTGCCAGCAACTTCCGACAGGGTAACACAGATACGCAGTATTTT.